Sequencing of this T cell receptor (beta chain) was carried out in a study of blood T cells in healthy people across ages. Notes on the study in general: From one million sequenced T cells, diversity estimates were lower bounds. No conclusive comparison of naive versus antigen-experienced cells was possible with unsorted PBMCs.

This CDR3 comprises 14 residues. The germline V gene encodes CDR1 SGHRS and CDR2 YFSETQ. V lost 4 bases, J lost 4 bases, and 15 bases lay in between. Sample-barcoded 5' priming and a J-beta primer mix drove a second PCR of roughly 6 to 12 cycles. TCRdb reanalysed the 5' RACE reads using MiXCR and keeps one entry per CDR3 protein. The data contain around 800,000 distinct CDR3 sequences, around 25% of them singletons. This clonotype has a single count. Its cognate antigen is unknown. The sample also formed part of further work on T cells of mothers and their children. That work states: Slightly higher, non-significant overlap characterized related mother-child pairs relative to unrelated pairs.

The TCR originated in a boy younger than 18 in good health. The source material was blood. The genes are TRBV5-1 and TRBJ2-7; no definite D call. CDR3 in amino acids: CASSTAAAVYEQYF. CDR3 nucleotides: TGCGCCAGCAGCACCGCTGCGGCGGTATACGAGCAGTACTTC. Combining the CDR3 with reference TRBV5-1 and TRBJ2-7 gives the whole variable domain KAGVTQTPRYLIKTRGQQVTLSCSPISGHRSVSWYQQTPGQGLQFLFEYFSETQRNKGNFPGRFSGRQFSNSRSEMNVSTLELGDSALYLCASSTAAAVYEQYFGPGTRLTVT.